These 3 T cell receptor beta chains were sequenced from one sample in a study of cytomegalovirus exposure and HLA in healthy donors. The PCR was carried out with 60 Vbeta primers and 13 Jbeta primers. The protocol was immunoSEQ multiplex PCR, while the TCRdb copy is restricted to in-frame clones and leaves out a portion. This repertoire includes some 120,000 clones. The sequencing input was PBMCs. These receptors were taken from a man aged 25-45 years in good health and CMV-seronegative.

V is TRBV5-1 and J is TRBJ1-3; 9 nucleotides agree with TRBD1. V shed 4 bases and J 0 bases; nucleotides not matched to a gene: 14. The CDR3 sequence is 19 residues long. The germline gives CDR1 SGHRS, CDR2 YFSETQ. As DNA, the CDR3 is TGCGCCAGCAGCGATCAGGACAGGGGCCGTACTTACTCTGGAAACACCATATATTTT. Protein sequence: CASSDQDRGRTYSGNTIYF.

This sequence joins TRBV6-6 and TRBJ1-1; D not certain. This CDR3 is 13 amino acids long. With 0 bases removed from V and 7 bases from J, the gap between germline ends came to 9 bases. The germline CDR1 and CDR2 sequences are MNHNY and SVGAGI (reference sequence). The CDR3 DNA sequence: TGTGCCAGCAGTTACTCGGTCTTCAGTGAAGCTTTCTTT. Amino acids: CASSYSVFSEAFF.

V and J are TRBV7-2 and TRBJ2-7, with TRBD2 matching over 8 bases. Germline trimming cut 5 bases from V and 4 bases from J; bases unmatched to any gene: 13. CDR1 SGHTA and CDR2 FQGNSA come from the germline V gene. This CDR3 is 16 amino acids long. The CDR3 DNA is TGTGCCAGCAGCGGCAGCCTTTTCGGGGGGGCGTACGAGCAGTACTTC. Its protein product is CASSGSLFGGAYEQYF. The full variable domain, rest sourced from reference TRBV7-2 and TRBJ2-7, is GAGVSQSPSNKVTEKGKDVELRCDPISGHTALYWYRQSLGQGLEFLIYFQGNSAPDKSGLPSDRFSAERTGGSVSTLTIQRTQQEDSAVYLCASSGSLFGGAYEQYFGPGTRLTVT.